This entry lists 10 T cell receptor beta chains sequenced from one sample in a study of identical twins. In TCRdb, the 5' RACE reads were re-called with MiXCR into one record per CDR3 protein. Altogether more than 400,000 distinct CDR3 sequences are present, roughly 15% being singletons, with the ten largest covering about 0.4%. This same sample was also taken into another study, of yellow fever vaccine responses in identical twins.

Input material: CD4+ T cells sorted from blood. The origin of the receptors is a woman aged 18-29 years in good health.

This clonotype was observed a handful of times. The chain recombines TRBV7-9 with TRBJ1-1; a weak D match, TRBD1 (6 bases). The CDR3 length is 15 residues. Germline V gene lookup returns CDR1 SEHNR and CDR2 FQNEAQ (reference sequence). V was pared by 1 base and J by 1 base, with 10 bases between. The CDR3 DNA sequence: TGTGCCAGCAGCTTAGGGGAGACAGGGAACACTGAAGCTTTCTTT. Encoded protein: CASSLGETGNTEAFF. The full variable domain, its missing parts supplied by reference TRBV7-9 and TRBJ1-1, is DTGVSQNPRHKITKRGQNVTFRCDPISEHNRLYWYRQTLGQGPEFLTYFQNEAQLEKSRLLSDRFSAERPKGSFSTLEIQRTEQGDSAMYLCASSLGETGNTEAFFGQGTRLTVV.

This clonotype occurred many times. CDR3 nucleotide sequence: TGTGCCAGCAGCAAATATGGCTACACCTTC. This encodes CASSKYGYTF. J is TRBJ1-2 and V is TRBV6-4; the D is unclear. Germline V gene data show CDR1 as MRHNA and CDR2 as SNTAGT. V dropped 6 bases and J dropped 5 bases, with 4 bases sitting between them. This CDR3 has 10 amino acids.

The V gene is TRBV21-1, the J gene TRBJ2-3; the DNA was not used to check the table's D call, TRBD1. TRBV21-1 is given as a pseudogene. This CDR3 spans 15 amino acids. This CDR3 reads CASSWTGNRTDTQYF. The CDR3 bases are TGTGCCAGCAGTTGGACAGGCAACCGCACAGATACGCAGTATTTT.

This clonotype was picked up a small number of times. The chain carries TRBV29-1 and TRBJ2-1; 9 bases align to TRBD1. Germline CDR1 and CDR2: SQVTM and ANQGSEA. The CDR3 loop spans 16 amino acids. In DNA form, the CDR3 reads TGCACCTGTAGGGGCGGGGGACAGGGCTCCTACAATGAGCAGTTCTTC. Amino acid sequence: CTCRGGGQGSYNEQFF.

This clonotype was counted between two and nine times. The rearrangement joins TRBV7-3 to TRBJ2-2; the D is unclear. The germline V gene encodes CDR1 SGHTA and CDR2 FQGTGA. The CDR3 extends over 14 amino acids. Trimming took off 5 bases at V and 4 bases at J, with 11 bases between the two ends. Here the CDR3 reads CASSPRPVTGELFF. CDR3 DNA sequence: TGTGCCAGCAGCCCCCGTCCGGTCACCGGGGAGCTGTTTTTT. The variable domain in full, completed from reference TRBV7-3 and TRBJ2-2, reads GAGVSQTPSNKVTEKGKYVELRCDPISGHTALYWYRQSLGQGPEFLIYFQGTGAADDSGLPNDRFFAVRPEGSVSTLKIQRTERGDSAVYLCASSPRPVTGELFFGEGSRLTVL.

This clonotype has just a few counts. As DNA, the CDR3 is TGTGCCAGCAGCCCCCTGTTGGGGGGTGGAAAGACCCAGTACTTC. Protein sequence: CASSPLLGGGKTQYF. The V call is TRBV14, the J call TRBJ2-5; a weak D match, TRBD2 (6 bases). Germline CDR1 SGHDN, CDR2 FVKESK. The CDR3 has 15 amino acids. Trimming stripped 4 bases from V and 6 bases from J, with 18 bases between.

The chain uses TRBV6-5 and TRBJ2-3; D may be TRBD2 (7 bases). The CDR3 is 17 residues long. Germline assignment: CDR1 MNHEY and CDR2 SVGAGI. The V and J ends lost 4 bases and 5 bases respectively, with 22 bases between them. In DNA, the CDR3 is TGTGCCAGCAGTTTCGACGGTGCGGGGGCAGCGGGAGATACGCAGTATTTT. This codes for CASSFDGAGAAGDTQYF.

V is TRBV20-1 and J is TRBJ2-1, with 11 bases matching TRBD2. With 5 bases clipped from V and 7 bases from J, the junction kept 7 bases outside the gene matches. The CDR3 length is 14 residues. Germline values: CDR1 DFQATT, CDR2 SNEGSKA (reference sequence). Here the CDR3 DNA reads TGCAGTGCTCTAGGGGGACTAGCGGAGAATGAGCAGTTCTTC. It yields the protein CSALGGLAENEQFF.

The J gene is TRBJ2-7, the V gene TRBV11-3, with a possible D match to TRBD2 (5 bases). This CDR3 has 14 amino acids. Trimming pared 5 bases from V and 0 bases from J, leaving 11 bases between. In germline, CDR1 is SGHNT, CDR2 YENEEA. CDR3 sequence: CASSPSGYSYEQYF. In DNA form, the CDR3 reads TGTGCCAGCAGCCCCAGCGGATACTCCTACGAGCAGTACTTC.

This chain links TRBV6-1 with TRBJ1-1; 9 nucleotides align to TRBD1. Germline V gene lookup returns CDR1 MNHNS and CDR2 SASEGT. V lost 6 bases, J lost 5 bases, and 19 bases stayed unmatched. The CDR3 extends over 18 amino acids. This CDR3 is CASRNLGQGIARGTEAFF. The CDR3 DNA is TGTGCCAGCAGAAACCTCGGACAGGGGATCGCTAGAGGGACTGAAGCTTTCTTT.